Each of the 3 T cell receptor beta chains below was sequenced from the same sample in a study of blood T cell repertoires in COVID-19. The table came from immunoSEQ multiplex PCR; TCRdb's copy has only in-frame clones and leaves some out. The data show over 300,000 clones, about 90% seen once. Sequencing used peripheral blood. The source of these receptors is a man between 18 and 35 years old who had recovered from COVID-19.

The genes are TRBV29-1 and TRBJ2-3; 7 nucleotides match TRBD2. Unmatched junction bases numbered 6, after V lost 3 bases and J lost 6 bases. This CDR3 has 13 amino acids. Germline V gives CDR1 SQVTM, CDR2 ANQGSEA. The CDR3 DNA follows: TGCAGCGTTGAGTGGGGAGGGCGGGATACGCAGTATTTT. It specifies CSVEWGGRDTQYF.

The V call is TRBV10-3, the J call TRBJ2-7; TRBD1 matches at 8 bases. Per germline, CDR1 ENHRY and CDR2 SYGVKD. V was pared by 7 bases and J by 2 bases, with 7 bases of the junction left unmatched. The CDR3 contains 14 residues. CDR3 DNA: TGTGCCATCAAAGAAACGGACAGGGCCTACGAGCAGTACTTC. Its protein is CAIKETDRAYEQYF.

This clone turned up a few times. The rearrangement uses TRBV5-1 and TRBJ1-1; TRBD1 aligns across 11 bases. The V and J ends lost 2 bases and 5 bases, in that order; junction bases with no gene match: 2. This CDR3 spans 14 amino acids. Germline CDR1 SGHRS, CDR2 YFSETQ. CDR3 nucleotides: TGCGCCAGCAGCTTTCGGGACAGGGGGACTGAAGCTTTCTTT. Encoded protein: CASSFRDRGTEAFF.